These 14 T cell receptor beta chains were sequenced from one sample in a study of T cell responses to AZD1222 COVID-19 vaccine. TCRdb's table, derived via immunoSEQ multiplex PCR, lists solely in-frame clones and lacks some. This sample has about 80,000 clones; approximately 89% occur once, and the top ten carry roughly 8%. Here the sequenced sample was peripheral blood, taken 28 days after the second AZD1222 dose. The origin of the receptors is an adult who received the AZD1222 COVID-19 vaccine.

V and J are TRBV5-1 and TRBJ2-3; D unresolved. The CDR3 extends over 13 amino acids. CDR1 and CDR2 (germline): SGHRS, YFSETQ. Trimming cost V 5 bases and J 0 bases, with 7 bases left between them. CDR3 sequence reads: CASRPDSTDTQYF. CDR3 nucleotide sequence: TGCGCCAGCAGACCGGATAGCACAGATACGCAGTATTTT.

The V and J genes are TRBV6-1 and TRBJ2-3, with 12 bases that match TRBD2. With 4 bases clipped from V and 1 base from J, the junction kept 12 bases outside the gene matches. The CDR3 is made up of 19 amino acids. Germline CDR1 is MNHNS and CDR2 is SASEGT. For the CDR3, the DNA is TGTGCCAGCAGTGGGGCCCTAGCGGGAGGGCCGTTGGGCACAGATACGCAGTATTTT. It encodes CASSGALAGGPLGTDTQYF.

The CDR3 loop reads CASSSMGTNEKLFF. For the CDR3, the DNA is TGTGCCAGCAGCTCCATGGGGACTAATGAAAAACTGTTTTTT. The genes are TRBV3-1 (or the pseudogene TRBV3-2) and TRBJ1-4; D is uncertain. CDR3 length: 14 amino acids. Trimming removed 5 bases at V and 2 bases at J, with 9 bases between. CDR1 is LGHDT and CDR2 is YNNKEL in the germline V gene (reference sequence).

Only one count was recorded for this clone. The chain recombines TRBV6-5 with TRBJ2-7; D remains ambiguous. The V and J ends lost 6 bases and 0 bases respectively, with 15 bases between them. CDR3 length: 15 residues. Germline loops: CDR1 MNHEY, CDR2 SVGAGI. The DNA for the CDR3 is TGTGCCAGCAGCATTGGTAGGACGGACTCCTACGAGCAGTACTTC. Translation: CASSIGRTDSYEQYF.

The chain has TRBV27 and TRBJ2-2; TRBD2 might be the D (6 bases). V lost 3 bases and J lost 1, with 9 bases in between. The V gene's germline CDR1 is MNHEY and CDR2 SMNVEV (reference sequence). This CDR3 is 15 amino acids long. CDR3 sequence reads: CASSLGLVNTGELFF. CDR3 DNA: TGTGCCAGCAGTTTGGGACTGGTGAACACCGGGGAGCTGTTTTTT.

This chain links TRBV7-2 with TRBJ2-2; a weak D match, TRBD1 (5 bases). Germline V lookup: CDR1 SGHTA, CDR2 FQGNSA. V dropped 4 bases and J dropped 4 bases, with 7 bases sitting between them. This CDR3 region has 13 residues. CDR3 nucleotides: TGTGCCAGCAGCTCCAGGGTCACCGGGGAGCTGTTTTTT. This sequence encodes CASSSRVTGELFF.

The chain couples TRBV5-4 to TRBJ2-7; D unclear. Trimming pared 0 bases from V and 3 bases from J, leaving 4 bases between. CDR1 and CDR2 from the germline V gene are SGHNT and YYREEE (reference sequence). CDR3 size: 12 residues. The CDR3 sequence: CASSLDFYEQYF. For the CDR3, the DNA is TGTGCCAGCAGCTTGGACTTCTACGAGCAGTACTTC.

The CDR3 loop is CATSDPGTSGNPTGELFF. The CDR3 DNA follows: TGTGCCACCAGTGATCCCGGGACTAGCGGGAACCCCACCGGGGAGCTGTTTTTT. The chain is built from TRBV24-1 and TRBJ2-2; the match to TRBD2 covers 13 bases. This CDR3 has 18 amino acids. V shed 3 bases, J shed 4 bases, and the junction held 7 bases outside the gene matches. Germline V gene sequence: CDR1 KGHDR, CDR2 SFDVKD.

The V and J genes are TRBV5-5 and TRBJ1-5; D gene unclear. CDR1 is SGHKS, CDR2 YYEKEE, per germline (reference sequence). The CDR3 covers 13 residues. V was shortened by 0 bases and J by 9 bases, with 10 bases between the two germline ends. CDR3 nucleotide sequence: TGTGCCAGCAGCTTGGATCCCACCGCGCCCCAGCATTTT. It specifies CASSLDPTAPQHF.

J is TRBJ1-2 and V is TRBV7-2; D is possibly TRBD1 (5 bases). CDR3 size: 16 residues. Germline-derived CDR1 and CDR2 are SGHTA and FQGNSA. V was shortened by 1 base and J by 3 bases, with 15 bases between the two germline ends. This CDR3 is CASSLGPGPRDYGYTF. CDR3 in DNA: TGTGCCAGCAGCTTAGGACCGGGACCGCGGGACTATGGCTACACCTTC.

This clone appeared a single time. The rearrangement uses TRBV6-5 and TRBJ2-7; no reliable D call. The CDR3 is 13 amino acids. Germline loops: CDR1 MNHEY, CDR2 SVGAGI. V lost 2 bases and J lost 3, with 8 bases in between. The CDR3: CASSYGRCYEQYF. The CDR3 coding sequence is TGTGCCAGCAGTTACGGTAGGTGCTACGAGCAGTACTTC.

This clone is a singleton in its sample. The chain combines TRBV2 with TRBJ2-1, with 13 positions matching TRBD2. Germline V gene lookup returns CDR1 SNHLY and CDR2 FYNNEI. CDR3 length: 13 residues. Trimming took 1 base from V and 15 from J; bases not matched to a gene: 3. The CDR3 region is CASSEGGLAGVFF. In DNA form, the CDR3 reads TGTGCCAGCAGTGAAGGCGGACTAGCGGGAGTGTTCTTC.

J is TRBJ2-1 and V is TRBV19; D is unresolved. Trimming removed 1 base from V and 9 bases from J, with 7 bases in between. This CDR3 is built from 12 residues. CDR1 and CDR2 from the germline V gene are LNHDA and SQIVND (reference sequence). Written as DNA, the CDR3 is TGTGCCAGTAGTATAGTGGAGAGTGAGCAGTTCTTC. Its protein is CASSIVESEQFF.

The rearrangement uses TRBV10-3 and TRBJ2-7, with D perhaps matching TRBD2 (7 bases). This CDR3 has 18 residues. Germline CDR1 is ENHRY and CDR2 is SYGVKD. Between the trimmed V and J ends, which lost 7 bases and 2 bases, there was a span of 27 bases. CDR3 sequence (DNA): TGTGCCATCAAGAGTTCGGGGGGCCAATCCCATATTACCTACGAGCAGTACTTC. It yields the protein CAIKSSGGQSHITYEQYF.